These 22 T cell receptor beta chains came from one sample sequenced in a study of T cell responses to AZD1222 COVID-19 vaccine. The repertoire was sequenced with immunoSEQ multiplex PCR; TCRdb's copy has only in-frame clones and lacks some. The sample records 150,000 to 200,000 clones, roughly 90% being singletons. The specimen comprised peripheral blood, sampled 28 days after the second AZD1222 dose. Receptors were obtained from an adult who received the AZD1222 COVID-19 vaccine.

V and J are TRBV7-3 and TRBJ2-1, with 9 bases fitting TRBD2. Germline CDR1 and CDR2: SGHTA and FQGTGA. The trim removed 5 bases at V and 4 bases at J, leaving 21 bases unmatched. The CDR3 is made up of 20 amino acids. The DNA for the CDR3 is TGTGCCAGCAGCCCTGCATGGGGAGCGGGAGGCCTGGCCCCTTACAATGAGCAGTTCTTC. Translation gives CASSPAWGAGGLAPYNEQFF. Full variable domain (missing parts from reference TRBV7-3 and TRBJ2-1): GAGVSQTPSNKVTEKGKYVELRCDPISGHTALYWYRQSLGQGPEFLIYFQGTGAADDSGLPNDRFFAVRPEGSVSTLKIQRTERGDSAVYLCASSPAWGAGGLAPYNEQFFGPGTRLTVL.

The J gene is TRBJ1-1, the V gene TRBV18, with unresolved D. V was trimmed by 6 bases and J by 11 bases, leaving 16 bases between them. CDR3 length: 12 residues. Germline V gene lookup returns CDR1 KGHSH and CDR2 LQKENI. The CDR3 spells CASSYDPYGAFF. The CDR3, as DNA: TGTGCCAGCTCTTACGACCCCTACGGGGCTTTCTTT. The full variable domain, with the rest looked up from reference TRBV18 and TRBJ1-1, is NAGVMQNPRHLVRRRGQEARLRCSPMKGHSHVYWYRQLPEEGLKFMVYLQKENIIDESGMPKERFSAEFPKEGPSILRIQQVVRGDSAAYFCASSYDPYGAFFGQGTRLTVV.

This clone showed up just once. The chain is built from TRBV7-9 and TRBJ1-4; no reliable D call. Trimming shortened V by 5 bases and J by 5 bases, and 15 bases separated the two germline ends. This CDR3 region has 15 residues. Per the germline V gene, CDR1 is SEHNR and CDR2 is FQNEAQ (reference sequence). The CDR3 loop is CASSGLEGLNEKLFF. The CDR3, as DNA: TGTGCCAGCAGCGGGCTCGAGGGCCTGAATGAAAAACTGTTTTTT.

This clone has only one observation. This chain joins TRBV19 and TRBJ1-2; tentatively, D is TRBD1 (6 bases). This CDR3 contains 19 residues. V shed 3 bases and J shed 4 bases, with 27 bases lying between them. CDR1 is LNHDA and CDR2 is SQIVND in the germline V gene (reference sequence). The CDR3, as DNA: TGTGCCAGTAGTATTTTTCCCCAGGTTCAAACAGGGCGGGGCTATGGCTACACCTTC. Its translation is CASSIFPQVQTGRGYGYTF.

V usage is TRBV19 and J usage is TRBJ1-1; TRBD1 matches 10 bases. CDR1 LNHDA and CDR2 SQIVND come from the germline V gene (reference sequence). The CDR3 length is 16 residues. With V trimmed by 5 bases and J by 5 bases, 11 bases remained unmatched. DNA of the CDR3: TGTGCCAGTAGTGTTAGGACAGGGGGGCCTGCGACTGAAGCTTTCTTT. This translates into CASSVRTGGPATEAFF.

The V gene is TRBV6-5, the J gene TRBJ1-1, with D unclear. CDR3 length: 14 amino acids. The V and J ends lost 2 bases and 5 bases respectively, with 12 bases between them. The germline gives CDR1 MNHEY, CDR2 SVGAGI. CDR3 sequence: CASSYTQGKTEAFF. CDR3 nucleotide sequence: TGTGCCAGCAGTTACACCCAAGGGAAGACTGAAGCTTTCTTT.

The J gene is TRBJ1-1, the V gene TRBV18; D gene uncertain. CDR3 length: 14 amino acids. CDR1 is KGHSH, CDR2 LQKENI, per germline. The V and J ends lost 2 bases and 4 bases respectively, with 11 bases between them. CDR3 nucleotides: TGTGCCAGCTCACCAGCGGGGTTTGGCACTGAAGCTTTCTTT. This sequence encodes CASSPAGFGTEAFF.

The chain has TRBV19 and TRBJ2-4, with unresolved D. CDR1 is LNHDA, CDR2 SQIVND, per germline (reference sequence). Trimming pared 0 bases from V and 4 bases from J, leaving 7 bases between. CDR3 size: 14 residues. The CDR3 is CASSIDRLKNIQYF. The DNA for the CDR3 is TGTGCCAGTAGTATAGACAGACTGAAAAACATTCAGTACTTC.

V gene TRBV6-5 combines with J gene TRBJ2-5, with 11 bases matching TRBD1. The CDR3 spans 16 residues. Unmatched junction bases numbered 4, after V lost 0 bases and J lost 4 bases. Germline lookup yields CDR1 MNHEY and CDR2 SVGAGI. CDR3 in DNA: TGTGCCAGCAGTTACTCCTTCGGGACAGGGGGAGAGACCCAGTACTTC. Its protein is CASSYSFGTGGETQYF.

The chain links TRBV9 to TRBJ1-4, with TRBD1 as a possible D gene (6 bases). The germline V gene has CDR1 SGDLS and CDR2 YYNGEE. With 4 bases removed from V and 5 bases from J, the gap between germline ends came to 18 bases. CDR3 length: 16 amino acids. CDR3 nucleotide sequence: TGTGCCAGCAGCATAACCGGGGGCGCTGAAAATGAAAAACTGTTTTTT. Protein product: CASSITGGAENEKLFF.

The V and J genes are TRBV7-2 and TRBJ1-3; no firm D call. V lost 5 bases and J 0 bases, leaving 17 bases between the germline ends. From germline, CDR1 is SGHTA and CDR2 FQGNSA. The CDR3 has 17 amino acids. CDR3 DNA sequence: TGTGCCAGCAGCCCGCTCATGCAACAGAGCTCTGGAAACACCATATATTTT. Translating it yields CASSPLMQQSSGNTIYF.

The J gene is TRBJ2-1, the V gene TRBV19; TRBD2 agrees at 8 bases. The CDR3 has 17 amino acids. V lost 4 bases, J lost 0 bases, and 8 bases stayed unmatched. The germline gives CDR1 LNHDA, CDR2 SQIVND (reference sequence). The CDR3 region is CASSKRGGGFSYNEQFF. CDR3 in DNA: TGTGCCAGTAGTAAAAGGGGCGGGGGGTTCTCCTACAATGAGCAGTTCTTC. Supplemented by reference TRBV19 and TRBJ2-1, the full variable domain reads DGGITQSPKYLFRKEGQNVTLSCEQNLNHDAMYWYRQDPGQGLRLIYYSQIVNDFQKGDIAEGYSVSREKKESFPLTVTSAQKNPTAFYLCASSKRGGGFSYNEQFFGPGTRLTVL.

CDR3 DNA sequence: TGTGCCAGCAGCCCGACAGGGGGCAGGAGCAATCAGCCCCAGCATTTT. This gives the protein CASSPTGGRSNQPQHF. The V call is TRBV28, the J call TRBJ1-5; the match to TRBD1 covers 10 bases. Per the germline V gene, CDR1 is MDHEN and CDR2 is SYDVKM. Trimming at V came to 6 bases and at J to 1 base, leaving 6 bases not matched to a gene. The CDR3 loop spans 16 amino acids.

The V and J genes are TRBV7-9 and TRBJ2-1; perhaps TRBD2 as D (6 bases). Germline CDR1 reads SEHNR; CDR2 reads FQNEAQ (reference sequence). This CDR3 spans 16 amino acids. Trimming took off 5 bases at V and 6 bases at J, with 20 bases between the two ends. CDR3 bases: TGTGCCAGCAGCCCGACCGGGGGATGGTTGGGCAATGAGCAGTTCTTC. Translated, it gives CASSPTGGWLGNEQFF.

The rearrangement links TRBV20-1 to TRBJ1-1; tentative D call: TRBD1 (5 bases). Per germline, CDR1 DFQATT and CDR2 SNEGSKA (reference sequence). The length of the CDR3 is 11 residues. Trimming cost V 6 bases and J 6 bases, with 11 bases left between them. CDR3 sequence (DNA): TGCAGTGCCCCCGGGGACGCTGAAGCTTTCTTT. The encoded protein is CSAPGDAEAFF.

This clone has a handful of counts. Other DNA sequences in the sample encode the same CDR3. This sequence joins TRBV9 and TRBJ2-7; no definite D call. The CDR3 is made up of 13 amino acids. Germline CDR1 SGDLS, CDR2 YYNGEE. V lost 0 bases to trimming and J lost 4 bases, with 8 bases between them. The chain's CDR3 is CASSVGGRYEQYF. CDR3 coding DNA: TGTGCCAGCAGCGTAGGAGGCAGATACGAGCAGTACTTC.

This clone was counted once. This chain links TRBV19 with TRBJ1-3, with D unclear. The V end lost 4 bases, the J end lost 3 bases, and 10 bases lay between the germline ends. This CDR3 spans 14 amino acids. Germline V lookup: CDR1 LNHDA, CDR2 SQIVND (reference sequence). This CDR3 is CASSTLLGGNTIYF. For the CDR3, the DNA is TGTGCCAGTAGTACGCTCCTTGGTGGAAACACCATATATTTT.

The rearrangement joins TRBV9 to TRBJ2-1; 8 bases line up with TRBD1. This CDR3 is built from 15 residues. Looked up from germline, CDR1 is SGDLS and CDR2 is YYNGEE. V was pared by 1 base and J by 6 bases, with 6 bases of the junction left unmatched. DNA for the CDR3: TGTGCCAGCAGCGTAACAGGGGGAGAGGGCAATGAGCAGTTCTTC. Its protein is CASSVTGGEGNEQFF.

The gene calls are TRBV27 and TRBJ2-1, with D unresolved. The CDR3 has 17 amino acids. The V and J ends lost 7 bases and 2 bases respectively, with 21 bases between them. CDR1 MNHEY and CDR2 SMNVEV come from the germline V gene (reference sequence). CDR3 sequence (DNA): TGTGCCAGCAAGCCCCCACGGCTCTTTGGAACCTACAATGAGCAGTTCTTC. This translates into CASKPPRLFGTYNEQFF.

The chain links TRBV3-1 (or the pseudogene TRBV3-2) to TRBJ2-3; 9 bases are shared with TRBD2. The junction had 11 bases not matched to a gene; V was cut back by 4 bases and J by 6 bases. The CDR3 spans 16 residues. The germline CDR1 and CDR2 sequences are LGHDT and YNNKEL (reference sequence). CDR3 sequence reads: CASSRSSGGLGDTQYF. CDR3 nucleotides: TGTGCCAGCAGCCGTTCGAGCGGGGGGTTAGGTGATACGCAGTATTTT.

V is TRBV3-1 (or the pseudogene TRBV3-2) and J is TRBJ2-7; unclear D gene. The germline CDR1 and CDR2 sequences are LGHDT and YNNKEL (reference sequence). V shed 4 bases and J shed 9 bases, with 13 bases lying between them. The CDR3 runs 12 residues. The DNA of the CDR3 is TGTGCCAGCAGCCGCTACCCATTTCCGCAGTACTTC. It specifies CASSRYPFPQYF.

The rearrangement joins TRBV25-1 to TRBJ1-2; 8 positions agree with TRBD1. CDR1 and CDR2 from the germline V gene are MGHDK and SYGVNS. V lost 2 bases, J lost 4 bases, and 6 bases stayed unmatched. The CDR3 runs 15 residues. CDR3 DNA sequence: TGTGCCAGCAGTGAAGGGCAGGGGGCGATCTATGGCTACACCTTC. It encodes CASSEGQGAIYGYTF.